Below, 14 T cell receptor beta chains from the same sample are listed, as sequenced in a study of shared clonotypes between healthy human individuals. This table comes from immunoSEQ multiplex PCR, and its TCRdb copy is limited to in-frame clones, with some not included. This table holds roughly 890,000 clones, around 92% found once. Naive CD8 cells lacked CD45RO, underwent positive selection for CCR7 and left out terminally differentiated effector memory CD45RA+ cells. Sequencing was carried out using naive CD8+ T cells sorted from blood. Receptors originate from a man aged 30 to 39 in good health.

Note on this clone: This sample also contains other DNA sequences that code for the same CDR3. This chain uses TRBV9 with TRBJ2-1; D might be TRBD1 (5 bases). The CDR3 consists of 15 residues. Per the germline V gene, CDR1 is SGDLS and CDR2 is YYNGEE. The V end lost 0 bases, the J end lost 1 base, and 8 bases lay between the germline ends. The CDR3 region has the DNA TGTGCCAGCAGCGTAGGGGGCTTATCCTACAATGAGCAGTTCTTC. Translating gives CASSVGGLSYNEQFF. Supplemented by reference TRBV9 and TRBJ2-1, the full variable domain reads DSGVTQTPKHLITATGQRVTLRCSPRSGDLSVYWYQQSLDQGLQFLIQYYNGEERAKGNILERFSAQQFPDLHSELNLSSLELGDSALYFCASSVGGLSYNEQFFGPGTRLTVL.

The CDR3 here is CASSPGTAIYEQYF. Here the CDR3 DNA reads TGTGCCAGCAGTCCTGGGACAGCCATCTACGAGCAGTACTTC. The rearrangement uses TRBV27 and TRBJ2-7; 7 bases match TRBD1. The germline CDR1 and CDR2 sequences are MNHEY and SMNVEV (reference sequence). V was pared by 5 bases and J by 3 bases, with 7 bases of the junction left unmatched. CDR3 size: 14 residues.

This clone was seen a few times. V gene TRBV7-8 combines with J gene TRBJ2-1, with D hard to call. This CDR3 has 15 residues. From germline, CDR1 is SGHVS and CDR2 FQNEAQ. V lost 5 bases and J lost 0, with 11 bases in between. The CDR3 region is CASSALLSSYNEQFF. As DNA, the CDR3 is TGTGCCAGCAGCGCTTTACTGAGCTCCTACAATGAGCAGTTCTTC.

V gene TRBV29-1 combines with J gene TRBJ1-1; 7 nucleotides agree with TRBD1. Looked up from germline, CDR1 is SQVTM and CDR2 is ANQGSEA. The V gene end was trimmed by 7 bases and the J gene end by 0 bases; junction bases not matched to a gene: 11. This CDR3 spans 15 amino acids. The DNA of the CDR3 is TGCAGCGCCCCGGCCGGGACAGAAATGAACACTGAAGCTTTCTTT. Protein sequence: CSAPAGTEMNTEAFF.

This sequence joins TRBV7-9 and TRBJ2-7; D possibly matches TRBD1 or TRBD2 (5 bases each). The CDR3 totals 15 residues. CDR1 is SEHNR, CDR2 FQNEAQ, per germline (reference sequence). The germline V and J ends were trimmed by 4 bases and 4 bases, with 17 bases remaining between them. The chain's CDR3 is CASSSGRYSPYEQYF. DNA for the CDR3: TGTGCCAGCAGCTCGGGGCGGTACTCACCTTACGAGCAGTACTTC.

The CDR3 DNA reads TGTGCCAGCAGCTTAGGACCCGCGGGGGACACTGAAGCTTTCTTT. This encodes CASSLGPAGDTEAFF. V and J are TRBV7-6 and TRBJ1-1, with D possibly matching TRBD1 (5 bases). There are 15 residues in the CDR3. The V gene's germline CDR1 is SGHVS and CDR2 FNYEAQ. V was shortened by 1 base and J by 3 bases, with 12 bases between the two germline ends.

The rearrangement joins TRBV4-1 to TRBJ2-3; 9 bases align to TRBD1. The CDR3 totals 14 residues. CDR1 is MGHRA and CDR2 is YSYEKL in the germline V gene. V dropped 2 bases and J dropped 5; count of bases not matched to a gene: 2. The CDR3 DNA reads TGCGCCAGCAGCCAACACAGGGGGCAAGATACGCAGTATTTT. This encodes CASSQHRGQDTQYF.

V usage is TRBV7-9 and J usage is TRBJ1-3; TRBD1 matches 7 bases. The CDR3 runs to 16 residues. The germline V gene has CDR1 SEHNR and CDR2 FQNEAQ (reference sequence). Trimming took 1 base from V and 4 from J; bases not matched to a gene: 7. DNA for the CDR3: TGTGCCAGCAGCTTAGGACAGGGAGGGCACGGAAACACCATATATTTT. Translation: CASSLGQGGHGNTIYF.

The chain carries TRBV5-8 and TRBJ2-1; 7 bases align to TRBD2. The CDR3 runs 12 residues. Germline CDR1 and CDR2: SGHTS and YDEGEE. The V gene end was trimmed by 8 bases and the J gene end by 5 bases; junction bases not matched to a gene: 4. The CDR3 region has the DNA TGTGCCAGGGGGGGGTCGAACAATGAGCAGTTCTTC. It encodes CARGGSNNEQFF.

The CDR3 loop reads CASRGLVNEQFF. DNA for the CDR3: TGTGCCAGCAGGGGGTTGGTCAATGAGCAGTTCTTC. The gene calls are TRBV27 and TRBJ2-1; D is uncertain. The germline V gene encodes CDR1 MNHEY and CDR2 SMNVEV (reference sequence). Trimming took off 6 bases at V and 6 bases at J, with 9 bases between the two ends. The CDR3 sequence is 12 residues long.

This chain connects TRBV6-6 to TRBJ2-2; D is ambiguous. This CDR3 is built from 12 residues. Germline assignment: CDR1 MNHNY and CDR2 SVGAGI (reference sequence). Trimming stripped 2 bases from V and 6 bases from J, with 4 bases between. The DNA for the CDR3 is TGTGCCAGCAGTTACGGGGCCGGGGAGCTGTTTTTT. It translates to CASSYGAGELFF.

This clone was counted a single time. This chain uses TRBV11-2 with TRBJ1-1; D not certain. In germline, CDR1 is SGHAT, CDR2 FQNNGV. The ends were cut back, 1 base at V and 10 bases at J, with 13 bases in the middle. This CDR3 contains 13 residues. The CDR3 reads CASSLVPQEGAFF. As DNA, the CDR3 is TGTGCCAGCAGCTTAGTTCCGCAGGAGGGAGCTTTCTTT.

The chain carries TRBV2 and TRBJ1-3, with a weak D call TRBD1 (5 bases). The V gene's germline CDR1 is SNHLY and CDR2 FYNNEI. CDR3 size: 16 residues. The V end lost 2 bases, the J end lost 0 bases, and 11 bases lay between the germline ends. CDR3 region: CASSEFGADSGNTIYF. CDR3 coding DNA: TGTGCCAGCAGTGAATTCGGGGCCGACTCTGGAAACACCATATATTTT.

This clone occurred many times. J is TRBJ2-5 and V is TRBV5-1, with a tentative D call TRBD1 (7 bases). Trimming removed 0 bases from V and 1 base from J, with 13 bases in between. Per the germline V gene, CDR1 is SGHRS and CDR2 is YFSETQ. The CDR3 length is 16 residues. Written as DNA, the CDR3 is TGCGCCAGCAGCTTGGCCGGGGGACAGATCCAAGAGACCCAGTACTTC. Translating it yields CASSLAGGQIQETQYF. The full variable domain, completed using reference TRBV5-1 and TRBJ2-5, is KAGVTQTPRYLIKTRGQQVTLSCSPISGHRSVSWYQQTPGQGLQFLFEYFSETQRNKGNFPGRFSGRQFSNSRSEMNVSTLELGDSALYLCASSLAGGQIQETQYFGPGTRLLVL.